This T cell receptor beta chain was sequenced during a study of T cells in Graves' hyperthyroidism and ophthalmopathy. Study observations and caveats: Prediction of ophthalmopathy progression came a median about 6 months pre-onset.

The V and J ends lost 9 bases and 6 bases respectively, with 14 bases between them. The CDR3 covers 12 residues. The PBMCs were sourced from fresh peripheral blood (10 ml). Comments on this clonotype: The antigen is not known.

Template material for amplifying TCR beta CDR3 regions consisted of RNA transcripts. HTBI primers were employed in a first-round RT-PCR of the TCR CDR3. TCRdb processed the multiplex PCR reads anew with MiXCR; each CDR3 protein has one entry. The top ten clones hold over 9% of a sample with hundreds of thousands of distinct CDR3 sequences, roughly 24% of them seen once. Sequencing used blood. This chain connects TRBV12-3 or TRBV12-4 to TRBJ1-2; the D is unclear. The TCR was taken from a woman between 25 and 40 years old with Graves' ophthalmopathy. The CDR3 DNA reads TGTGCCAGTACCCGGGGAGTGAATGGCTACACCTTC. Residues: CASTRGVNGYTF.